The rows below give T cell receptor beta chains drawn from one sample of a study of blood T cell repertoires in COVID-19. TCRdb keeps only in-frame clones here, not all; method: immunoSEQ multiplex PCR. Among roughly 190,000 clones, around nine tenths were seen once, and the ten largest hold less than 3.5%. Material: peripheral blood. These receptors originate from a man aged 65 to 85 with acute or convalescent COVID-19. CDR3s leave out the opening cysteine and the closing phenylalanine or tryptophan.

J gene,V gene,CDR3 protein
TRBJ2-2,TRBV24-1,ATGTEKNTGELF
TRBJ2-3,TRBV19,ASREEGSTDTQY
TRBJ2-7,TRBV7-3,ASTSEGGSYEQY
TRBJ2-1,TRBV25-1,ASRRLAGIDEQF
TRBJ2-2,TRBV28,ASSLSIVGELF
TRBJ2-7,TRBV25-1,ASSGPTTRGHYSYEQY
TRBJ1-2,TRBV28,ASTLSSGGWTGYT
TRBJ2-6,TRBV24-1,ATSSPGVSGANVLT
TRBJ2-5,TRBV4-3,ASSHSRQGGETQY
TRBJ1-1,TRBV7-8,ASSPGQGGDTEAF
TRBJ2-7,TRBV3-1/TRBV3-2,ASSQAVRSYEQY
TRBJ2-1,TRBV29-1,SVEDWTSGVVEF
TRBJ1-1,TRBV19,ASSHTGGHTEAF
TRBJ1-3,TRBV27,ASSSRQGQDTIY
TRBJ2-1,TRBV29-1,SVEDPGQLGGEQF
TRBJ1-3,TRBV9,ASSVGGVTGNTIY
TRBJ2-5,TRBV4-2,ASSQDPASGGHNQETQY
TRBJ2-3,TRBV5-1,ASSLDYREDTQY
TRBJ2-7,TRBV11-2,ASPRDTSYEQY
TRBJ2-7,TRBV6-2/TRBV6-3,ASSPGLAGGGRWSRGSYEQY
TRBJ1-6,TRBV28,ASSLWTVYNSPLH
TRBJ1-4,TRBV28,ASRSQLGPAGEKLF